These 8 T cell receptor beta chains were all obtained from the same sample, sequenced in a study of PD-L1 blockade in urothelial cancer. The time point here: peripheral blood 6 weeks after treatment start. Assay: immunoSEQ multiplex PCR; the TCRdb copy retains only in-frame clones and omits some. This table holds about 36,000 clones, roughly 82% found once. The starting material was PBMCs, obtained around atezolizumab (anti-PD-L1) treatment. The receptors shown here come from a middle-aged man with urothelial cancer.

The CDR3 sequence: CAISEVKRQTDGYTF. The CDR3 nucleotides are TGTGCCATCAGTGAGGTGAAGAGACAGACAGATGGCTACACCTTC. The chain couples TRBV10-3 to TRBJ1-2, with a possible D match to TRBD1 (5 bases). CDR1 and CDR2 (germline): ENHRY, SYGVKD. V shed 2 bases and J shed 6 bases, with 16 bases lying between them. The length of the CDR3 is 15 residues.

This chain uses TRBV29-1 with TRBJ2-5, with 13 bases matching TRBD2. This CDR3 is built from 18 residues. J gave up 2 bases and V 5 bases, and 14 bases lay outside the gene matches. Per germline, CDR1 SQVTM and CDR2 ANQGSEA. The CDR3 DNA is TGCAGCGTTCAACCCGGGACTAGCGGGATGAGGCTACAAGAGACCCAGTACTTC. The encoded protein is CSVQPGTSGMRLQETQYF.

This clone has just a few counts. The V call is TRBV4-3, the J call TRBJ2-3, with TRBD1 matching 9 bases. The CDR3 extends over 15 amino acids. The germline gives CDR1 LGHNA, CDR2 YSLEER. V lost 5 bases, J lost 5 bases, and 8 bases stayed unmatched. CDR3 protein: CASSFGGTGRDTQYF. The DNA of the CDR3 is TGCGCCAGCAGCTTCGGAGGGACAGGGAGAGATACGCAGTATTTT.

The chain carries TRBV6-5 and TRBJ1-4; D remains unclear. Trimming shortened V by 0 bases and J by 5 bases, and 7 bases separated the two germline ends. The CDR3 sequence is 14 residues long. Germline V gene sequence: CDR1 MNHEY, CDR2 SVGAGI. The CDR3 reads CASSYSFQNEKLFF. CDR3 nucleotides: TGTGCCAGCAGTTACTCGTTTCAGAATGAAAAACTGTTTTTT.

This clone appeared once. This chain connects TRBV7-9 to TRBJ2-1; 7 positions agree with TRBD2. Germline V gene lookup returns CDR1 SEHNR and CDR2 FQNEAQ (reference sequence). Trimming removed 6 bases from V and 8 bases from J; junction bases left unmatched: 13. The CDR3 totals 15 residues. For the CDR3, the DNA is TGTGCCAGCAGATGGGTGCGCGGGGGAAGCGATGAGCAGTTCTTC. This sequence encodes CASRWVRGGSDEQFF.

The chain uses TRBV28 and TRBJ2-4, with a weak D call TRBD2 (5 bases). The CDR3 is 13 amino acids. CDR1 is MDHEN, CDR2 SYDVKM, per germline. V lost 5 bases, J lost 0 bases, and 5 bases lay in between. CDR3 coding DNA: TGTGCCAGCAGTGAGGGAGCCAAAAACATTCAGTACTTC. Translation: CASSEGAKNIQYF. The variable domain in full, completed from reference TRBV28 and TRBJ2-4, reads DVKVTQSSRYLVKRTGEKVFLECVQDMDHENMFWYRQDPGLGLRLIYFSYDVKMKEKGDIPEGYSVSREKKERFSLILESASTNQTSMYLCASSEGAKNIQYFGAGTRLSVL.

This chain joins TRBV4-1 and TRBJ2-7; 9 positions match TRBD1. The CDR3 spans 15 residues. J lost 3 bases, V lost 0 bases, and 3 bases had no gene match. The germline CDR1 and CDR2 sequences are MGHRA and YSYEKL. The CDR3 DNA reads as TGCGCCAGCAGCCAAGAGGACAGGGGCGGCTACGAGCAGTACTTC. Amino acids: CASSQEDRGGYEQYF.

The chain is built from TRBV7-9 and TRBJ2-2; no clear D gene. The CDR3 has 16 residues. CDR1 SEHNR and CDR2 FQNEAQ come from the germline V gene (reference sequence). Trimming cost V 5 bases and J 0 bases, with 13 bases left between them. The CDR3 region has the DNA TGTGCCAGCAGCACCAGCGTGCCAACGAACACCGGGGAGCTGTTTTTT. Its protein is CASSTSVPTNTGELFF.